This T cell receptor (beta chain) was identified in a study of T cell responses to AZD1222 COVID-19 vaccine. Looked up from germline, CDR1 is SGHDN and CDR2 is FVKESK. CDR3 length: 12 residues. Trimming removed 0 bases at V and 11 bases at J, with 9 bases between. Using immunoSEQ multiplex PCR, the repertoire was profiled, and TCRdb retains in-frame clones only, with some absent. The sample includes 95,000 to 150,000 clones, 80% to 90% seen only once; the top ten take 3.1%. Study observations and caveats: No repertoire was sampled before or during the peak T cell response, only after it. Spike was spanned by vaccine-associated CD4 TCRs, which were dominant at 160-218 and 743-854. Baseline serostatus was positive in only 5 to 7 AZD1222 recipients.

As for this clone: Its cognate antigen is unknown.

This sequence originates from an adult in good health. Sequencing was performed on peripheral blood, taken on day 0 of AZD1222 vaccination. The chain is built from TRBV14 and TRBJ2-3, with a possible D match to TRBD2 (6 bases). CDR3 loop: CASSQDWRGQYF. The CDR3 DNA reads TGTGCCAGCAGCCAAGATTGGCGGGGGCAGTATTTT.